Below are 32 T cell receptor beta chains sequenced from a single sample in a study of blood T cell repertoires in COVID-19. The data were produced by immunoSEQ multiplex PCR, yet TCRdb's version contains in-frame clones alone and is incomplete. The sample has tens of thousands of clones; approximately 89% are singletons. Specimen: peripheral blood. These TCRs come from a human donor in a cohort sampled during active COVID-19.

As DNA, the CDR3 is TGTGCCAGCAGCCTCCGACTAGCGGGGACCCACGGTGAGCAGTTCTTC. This gives the protein CASSLRLAGTHGEQFF. The chain is built from TRBV9 and TRBJ2-1; 11 bases match TRBD2. V dropped 4 bases and J dropped 9; count of bases not matched to a gene: 12. In germline, CDR1 is SGDLS, CDR2 YYNGEE. The CDR3 loop spans 16 amino acids.

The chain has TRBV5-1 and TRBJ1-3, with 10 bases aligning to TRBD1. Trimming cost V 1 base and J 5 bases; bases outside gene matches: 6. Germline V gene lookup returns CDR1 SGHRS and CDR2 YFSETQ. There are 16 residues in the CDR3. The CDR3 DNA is TGCGCCAGCAGCTTGACTAGGACAGGGGGACGAAACACCATATATTTT. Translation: CASSLTRTGGRNTIYF.

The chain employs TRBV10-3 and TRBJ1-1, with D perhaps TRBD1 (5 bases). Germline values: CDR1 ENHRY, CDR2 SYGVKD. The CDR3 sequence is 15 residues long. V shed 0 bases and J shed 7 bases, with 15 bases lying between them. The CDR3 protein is CAISESDSKVSEAFF. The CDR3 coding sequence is TGTGCCATCAGTGAGTCAGACAGTAAGGTCAGTGAAGCTTTCTTT.

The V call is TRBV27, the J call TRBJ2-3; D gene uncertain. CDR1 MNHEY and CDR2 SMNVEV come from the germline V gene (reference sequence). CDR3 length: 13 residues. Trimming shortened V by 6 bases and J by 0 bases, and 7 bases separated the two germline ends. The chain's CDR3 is CASSLFSTDTQYF. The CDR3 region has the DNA TGTGCCAGCAGCCTATTTAGCACAGATACGCAGTATTTT.

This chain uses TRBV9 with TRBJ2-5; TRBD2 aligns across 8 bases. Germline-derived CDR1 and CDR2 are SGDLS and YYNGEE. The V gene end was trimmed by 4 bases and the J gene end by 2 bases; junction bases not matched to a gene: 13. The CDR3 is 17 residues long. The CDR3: CASSKGGTRWVQETQYF. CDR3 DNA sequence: TGTGCCAGCAGCAAAGGGGGGACTAGATGGGTTCAAGAGACCCAGTACTTC. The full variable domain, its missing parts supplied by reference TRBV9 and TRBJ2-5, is DSGVTQTPKHLITATGQRVTLRCSPRSGDLSVYWYQQSLDQGLQFLIQYYNGEERAKGNILERFSAQQFPDLHSELNLSSLELGDSALYFCASSKGGTRWVQETQYFGPGTRLLVL.

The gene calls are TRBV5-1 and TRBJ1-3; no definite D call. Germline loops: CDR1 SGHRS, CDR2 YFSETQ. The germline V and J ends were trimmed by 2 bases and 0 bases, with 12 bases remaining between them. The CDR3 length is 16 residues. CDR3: CASSFYAVSSGNTIYF. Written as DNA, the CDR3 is TGCGCCAGCAGCTTTTACGCGGTCTCCTCTGGAAACACCATATATTTT. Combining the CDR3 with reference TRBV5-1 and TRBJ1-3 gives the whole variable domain KAGVTQTPRYLIKTRGQQVTLSCSPISGHRSVSWYQQTPGQGLQFLFEYFSETQRNKGNFPGRFSGRQFSNSRSEMNVSTLELGDSALYLCASSFYAVSSGNTIYFGEGSWLTVV.

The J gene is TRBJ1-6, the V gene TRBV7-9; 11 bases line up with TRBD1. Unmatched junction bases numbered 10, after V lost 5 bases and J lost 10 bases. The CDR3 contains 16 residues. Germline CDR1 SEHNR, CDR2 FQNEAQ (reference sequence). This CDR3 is CASSLPSGTGGSPLHF. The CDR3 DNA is TGTGCCAGCAGCCTGCCATCCGGGACAGGGGGGTCACCCCTCCACTTT.

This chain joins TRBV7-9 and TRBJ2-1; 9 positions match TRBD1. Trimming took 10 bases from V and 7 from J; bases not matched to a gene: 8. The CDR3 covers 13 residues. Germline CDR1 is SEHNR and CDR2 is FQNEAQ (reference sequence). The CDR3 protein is CANPGTGLNEQFF. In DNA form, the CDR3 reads TGTGCCAACCCCGGGACAGGGCTGAATGAGCAGTTCTTC.

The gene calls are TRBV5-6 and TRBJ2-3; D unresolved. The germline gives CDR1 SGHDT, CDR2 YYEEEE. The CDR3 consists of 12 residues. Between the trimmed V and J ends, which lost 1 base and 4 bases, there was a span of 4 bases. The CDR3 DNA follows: TGTGCCAGCAGCTTGATAGCAGATACGCAGTATTTT. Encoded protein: CASSLIADTQYF. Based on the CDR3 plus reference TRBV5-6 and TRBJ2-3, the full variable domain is DAGVTQSPTHLIKTRGQQVTLRCSPKSGHDTVSWYQQALGQGPQFIFQYYEEEERQRGNFPDRFSGHQFPNYSSELNVNALLLGDSALYLCASSLIADTQYFGPGTRLTVL.

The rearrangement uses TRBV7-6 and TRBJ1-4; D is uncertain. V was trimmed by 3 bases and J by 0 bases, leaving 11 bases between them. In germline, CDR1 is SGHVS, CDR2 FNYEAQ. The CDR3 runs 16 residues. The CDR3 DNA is TGTGCCAGCAGCTTGAGGGTTTTTACAACTAATGAAAAACTGTTTTTT. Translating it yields CASSLRVFTTNEKLFF.

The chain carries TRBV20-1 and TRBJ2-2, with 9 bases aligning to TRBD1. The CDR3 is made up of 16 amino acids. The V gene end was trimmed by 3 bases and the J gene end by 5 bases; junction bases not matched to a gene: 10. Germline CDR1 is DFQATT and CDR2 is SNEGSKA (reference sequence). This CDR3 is CSASPGQGLMTGELFF. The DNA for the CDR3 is TGCAGTGCTAGTCCAGGACAGGGGCTAATGACCGGGGAGCTGTTTTTT.

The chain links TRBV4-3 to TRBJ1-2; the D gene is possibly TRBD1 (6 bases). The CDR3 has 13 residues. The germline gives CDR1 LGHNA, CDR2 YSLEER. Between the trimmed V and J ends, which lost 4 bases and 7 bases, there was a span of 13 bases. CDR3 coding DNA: TGCGCCAGCAGCCCCGGGGGGCTGGCTGGCTACACCTTC. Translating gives CASSPGGLAGYTF.

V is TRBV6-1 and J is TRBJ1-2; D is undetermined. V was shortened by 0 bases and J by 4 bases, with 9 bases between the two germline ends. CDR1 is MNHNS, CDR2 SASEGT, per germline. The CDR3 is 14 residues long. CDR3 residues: CASSEAGLAYGYTF. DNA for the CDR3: TGTGCCAGCAGTGAAGCTGGACTGGCCTATGGCTACACCTTC.

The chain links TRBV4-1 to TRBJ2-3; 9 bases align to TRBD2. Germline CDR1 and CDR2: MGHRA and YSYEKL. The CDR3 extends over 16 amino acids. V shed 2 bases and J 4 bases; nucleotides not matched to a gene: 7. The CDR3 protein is CASSQPTSGSADTQYF. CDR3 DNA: TGCGCCAGCAGCCAACCAACTAGCGGGTCCGCAGATACGCAGTATTTT.

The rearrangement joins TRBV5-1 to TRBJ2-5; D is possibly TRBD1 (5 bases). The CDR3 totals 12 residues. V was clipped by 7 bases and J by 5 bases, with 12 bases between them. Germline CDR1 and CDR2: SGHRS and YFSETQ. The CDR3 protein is CASSQGGETQYF. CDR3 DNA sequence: TGCGCCAGCTCCCAGGGTGGCGAGACCCAGTACTTC.

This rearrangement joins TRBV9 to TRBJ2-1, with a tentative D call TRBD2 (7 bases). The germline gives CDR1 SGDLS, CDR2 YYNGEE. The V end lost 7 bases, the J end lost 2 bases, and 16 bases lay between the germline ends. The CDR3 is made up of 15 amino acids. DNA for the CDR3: TGTGCCAGCGCCGGGGAGGGGGTCACCTACAATGAGCAGTTCTTC. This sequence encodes CASAGEGVTYNEQFF.

CDR3 nucleotides: TGTGCCACCCGGGACAGGCCTCGGGGTAACACCGGGGAGCTGTTTTTT. This gives the protein CATRDRPRGNTGELFF. The genes are TRBV19 and TRBJ2-2; 8 bases are shared with TRBD1. V trimming: 10 bases; J trimming: 2 bases; junction bases outside the gene matches: 12. The germline gives CDR1 LNHDA, CDR2 SQIVND (reference sequence). This CDR3 is built from 16 residues.

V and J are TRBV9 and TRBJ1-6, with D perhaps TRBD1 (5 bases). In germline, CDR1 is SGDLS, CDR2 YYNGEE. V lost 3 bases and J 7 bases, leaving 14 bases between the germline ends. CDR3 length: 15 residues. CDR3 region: CASSGTDGGNSPLHF. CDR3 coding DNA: TGTGCCAGCAGCGGAACCGACGGGGGAAATTCACCCCTCCACTTT.

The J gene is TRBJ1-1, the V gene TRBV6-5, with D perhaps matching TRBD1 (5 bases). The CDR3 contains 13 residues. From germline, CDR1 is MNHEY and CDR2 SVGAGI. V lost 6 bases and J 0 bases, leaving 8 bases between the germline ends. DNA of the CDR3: TGTGCCAGCAGAATGACAGTGAACACTGAAGCTTTCTTT. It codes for CASRMTVNTEAFF.

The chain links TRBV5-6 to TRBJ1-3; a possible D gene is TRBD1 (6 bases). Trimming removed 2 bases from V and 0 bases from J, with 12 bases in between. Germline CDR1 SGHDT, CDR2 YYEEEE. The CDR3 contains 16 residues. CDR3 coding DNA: TGTGCCAGCAGCTTCGGGGACACCTTCTCTGGAAACACCATATATTTT. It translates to CASSFGDTFSGNTIYF.

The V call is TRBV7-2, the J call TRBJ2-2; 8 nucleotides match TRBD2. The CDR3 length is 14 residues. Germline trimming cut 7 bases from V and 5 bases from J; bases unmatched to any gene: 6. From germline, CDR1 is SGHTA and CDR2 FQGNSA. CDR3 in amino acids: CASNWGTRTGELFF. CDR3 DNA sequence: TGTGCCAGCAACTGGGGGACTAGGACCGGGGAGCTGTTTTTT.

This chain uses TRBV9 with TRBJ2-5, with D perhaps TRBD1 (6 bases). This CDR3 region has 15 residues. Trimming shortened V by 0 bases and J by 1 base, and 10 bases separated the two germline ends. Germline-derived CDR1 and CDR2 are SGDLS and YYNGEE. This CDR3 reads CASSVGQGSQETQYF. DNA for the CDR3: TGTGCCAGCAGCGTAGGGCAGGGGTCCCAAGAGACCCAGTACTTC.

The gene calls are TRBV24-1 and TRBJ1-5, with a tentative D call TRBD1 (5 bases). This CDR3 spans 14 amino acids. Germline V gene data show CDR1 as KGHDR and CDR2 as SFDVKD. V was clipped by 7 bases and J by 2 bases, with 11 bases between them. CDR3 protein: CATSPGSGNQPQHF. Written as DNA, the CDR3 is TGTGCCACCAGCCCAGGGTCTGGCAATCAGCCCCAGCATTTT.

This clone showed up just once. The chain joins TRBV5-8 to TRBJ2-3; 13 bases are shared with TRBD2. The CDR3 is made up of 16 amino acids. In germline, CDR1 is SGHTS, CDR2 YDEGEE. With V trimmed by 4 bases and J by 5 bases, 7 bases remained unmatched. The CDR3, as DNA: TGTGCCAGCAGCCCGGGACTAGCGGGGAGGATAGATACGCAGTATTTT. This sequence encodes CASSPGLAGRIDTQYF.

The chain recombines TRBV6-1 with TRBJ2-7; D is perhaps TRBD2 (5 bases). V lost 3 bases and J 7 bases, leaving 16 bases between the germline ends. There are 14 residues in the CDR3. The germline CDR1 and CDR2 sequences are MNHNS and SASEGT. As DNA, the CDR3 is TGTGCCAGCAGTGAGAGTCGGGGAAGTGGAGAGCAGTACTTC. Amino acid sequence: CASSESRGSGEQYF.

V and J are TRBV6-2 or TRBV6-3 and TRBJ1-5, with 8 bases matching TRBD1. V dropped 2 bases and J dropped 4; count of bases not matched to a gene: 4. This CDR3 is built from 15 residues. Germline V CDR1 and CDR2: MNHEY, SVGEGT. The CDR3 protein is CASSYKQGVNQPQHF. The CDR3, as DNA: TGTGCCAGCAGTTACAAACAGGGGGTAAATCAGCCCCAGCATTTT.

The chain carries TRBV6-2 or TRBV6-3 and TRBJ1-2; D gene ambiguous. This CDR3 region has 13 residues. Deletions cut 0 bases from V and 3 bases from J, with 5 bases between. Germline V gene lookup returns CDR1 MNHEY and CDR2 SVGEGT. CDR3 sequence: CASSYSAHYGYTF. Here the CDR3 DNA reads TGTGCCAGCAGTTACTCGGCCCACTATGGCTACACCTTC.

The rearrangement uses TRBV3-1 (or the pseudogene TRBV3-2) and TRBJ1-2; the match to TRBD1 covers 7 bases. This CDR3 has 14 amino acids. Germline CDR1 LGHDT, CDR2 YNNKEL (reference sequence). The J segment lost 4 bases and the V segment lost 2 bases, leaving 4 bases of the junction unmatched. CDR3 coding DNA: TGTGCCAGCAGCCAATCCGGACAGGCCTATGGCTACACCTTC. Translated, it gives CASSQSGQAYGYTF.

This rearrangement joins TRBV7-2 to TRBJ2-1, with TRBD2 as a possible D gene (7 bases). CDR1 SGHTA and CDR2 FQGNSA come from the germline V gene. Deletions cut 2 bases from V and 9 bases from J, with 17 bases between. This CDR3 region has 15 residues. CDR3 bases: TGTGCCAGCAGCTTAACTTTGGGGGGGGCTCGTGAGCAGTTCTTC. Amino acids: CASSLTLGGAREQFF.

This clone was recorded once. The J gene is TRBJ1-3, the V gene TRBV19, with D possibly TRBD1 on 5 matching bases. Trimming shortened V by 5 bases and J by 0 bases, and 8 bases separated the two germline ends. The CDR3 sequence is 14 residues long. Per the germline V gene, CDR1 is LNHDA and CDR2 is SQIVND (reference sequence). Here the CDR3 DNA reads TGTGCCAGTAGTGGGGGGAACTCTGGAAACACCATATATTTT. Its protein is CASSGGNSGNTIYF.

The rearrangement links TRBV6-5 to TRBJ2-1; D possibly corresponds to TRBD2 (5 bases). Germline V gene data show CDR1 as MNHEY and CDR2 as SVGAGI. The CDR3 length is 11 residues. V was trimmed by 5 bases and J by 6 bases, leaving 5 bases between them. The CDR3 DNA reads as TGTGCCAGCAGTCGGGGCAATGAGCAGTTCTTC. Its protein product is CASSRGNEQFF.

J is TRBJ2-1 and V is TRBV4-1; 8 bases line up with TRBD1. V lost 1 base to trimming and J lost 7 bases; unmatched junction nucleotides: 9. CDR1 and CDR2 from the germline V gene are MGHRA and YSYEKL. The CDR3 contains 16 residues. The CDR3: CASSQVDRGGRNEQFF. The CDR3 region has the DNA TGCGCCAGCAGCCAAGTTGACAGGGGAGGTAGGAATGAGCAGTTCTTC.